The sequence of this T cell receptor beta chain was determined in a study of spatial heterogeneity in lung cancer. Documented time point: blood at routine non-recurrence follow-up after resection. Germline CDR1 and CDR2: SEHNR and FQNEAQ (reference sequence). The CDR3 runs to 16 residues. V lost 5 bases and J lost 4; bases outside the gene matches: 7. TCRdb re-analysed the 5' RACE reads in MiXCR, keeping a single row per CDR3 protein. Of around 25,000 distinct CDR3 sequences in the sample, 5% to 6.5% were seen once. This clonotype has only a few counts. The chain has TRBV7-9 and TRBJ2-3; 12 bases line up with TRBD2. The TCR was taken from a female donor with early-stage non-small cell lung cancer. The sequencing here drew on PBMCs, taken at follow-up. Here the CDR3 reads CASSPWTSGIADTQYF. CDR3 DNA: TGTGCCAGCAGCCCCTGGACTAGCGGGATTGCAGATACGCAGTATTTT.